The subject of this entry is one T cell receptor (beta chain). This clone has more than one count but fewer than ten. Its target antigen remains unknown. Nothing much larger sits one base from this clone, and base qualities are not available. TCRbeta CDR3 regions were amplified from genomic DNA using the immunoSEQ Assay, a bias-controlled multiplex PCR. The original pipeline was this. Within the assay, amplification of reference gene primers was used to estimate how many nucleated cells each sample contained. Sequence reads were collapsed and filtered to measure the absolute abundance of every unique TCRbeta CDR3 rearrangement. For each sample, productive Simpson clonality was calculated as the square root of Simpson's diversity index across productive rearrangements. TCRdb retrieved this table from immuneACCESS and kept in-frame rearrangements only. Not all clones are present; in checked studies, unresolved V genes account for under half, and no reason is known for the remainder. V and J calls and clone size follow that table, whereas D and trimming were derived from the DNA. In this sample the table shows 73,000 or so clones, less than 85% of which occur a single time. The top ten clonotypes cover less than 25% of the sample.

This specimen belongs to a study of blood T cell repertoires in COVID-19 (dated by TCRdb to the early 2020s). With regard to the full study: Samples covering the acute and convalescent phases of COVID-19 were provided by collaborators in the United States, Italy and Spain. Where HLA class I and class II types were available, the types were taken from metadata supplied by the sample provider, not from assay-based typing. A freely available public database, intended as a resource for researchers studying the immune response to SARS-CoV-2, is where the repertoires were released. The sample metadata nearly always contained a de-identified subject ID, COVID-19 status, age in years and sex. Samples came from the ongoing ImmuneRACE study (first 160 participants) plus 1,254 subjects from 6 global collaborators. The dataset comprised deeply sampled blood TCRbeta repertoires from subjects exposed to, actively infected with, or recovered from COVID-19. The material from the prospective study consisted of cDNA or gDNA derived from T cells, B-cell-depleted T cells, or PBMCs. Beyond this particular receptor, the publication reports: Clinical and demographic metadata were provided uncurated, with the amount varying by source and participant.

At the junction V is shortened by 6 bases and J by 4 bases; bases outside the gene matches: 9. Measured from the cysteine to the phenylalanine, the CDR3 is 15 residues long. The entry retains the CDR3 DNA only, 45 bases that are in frame from base 1. CDR1 MDHEN and CDR2 SYDVKM were looked up in the germline V gene. Whole blood was collected in K2EDTA tubes by collaborating institutions according to the institutions' own protocols. For TCRbeta analysis, collaborators shipped samples as frozen whole blood, isolated PBMCs, or DNA extracted from either of those sample types. The chain is encoded by TRBV28 joined to TRBJ2-5; 9 nucleotides in the junction match TRBD1. Sample: peripheral blood. This TCR was recovered from a man between 60 and 75 years old with acute or convalescent COVID-19. The DNA sequence follows: TGTGCCAGCAGCCCCGAGACAGGGGGAGGAGAGACCCAGTACTTC. This codes for CASSPETGGGETQYF.